This T cell receptor beta chain was sequenced in a study of T cells after yellow fever vaccination. Findings and limits, study-wide: Weaker overall was a secondary response that nonetheless peaked faster, on day 5 versus 15. After the booster, approximately 95% of CD4 and roughly nine tenths of CD8 primary-response clones were re-detected.

5'RACE template switching produced TCR cDNA carrying a universal primer site and UMIs. MiXCR was run by TCRdb on the 5' RACE reads, yielding one entry per CDR3 protein. The sample yields over 300,000 distinct CDR3 sequences, approximately 3.8% seen once. The CDR3 runs 14 residues. Trimming removed 3 bases at V and 1 base at J, with 10 bases between. CDR1 is LNHDA and CDR2 is SQIVND in the germline V gene (reference sequence). This clonotype has only a few counts. Its antigen remains unknown. This sequence joins TRBV19 and TRBJ2-7; D assignment may be TRBD1 or TRBD2 (6 bases each). This receptor was identified in a man aged 18 to 29 who received the YFV17D yellow fever vaccine. Source: PBMCs, taken on the day of the yellow fever booster vaccination. The CDR3 region has the DNA TGTGCCAGTAGTATCACGGGGGCGTCCTACGAGCAGTACTTC. It codes for CASSITGASYEQYF.